This TCR beta chain was observed in a study of cytomegalovirus exposure and HLA in healthy donors. This CDR3 is 17 amino acids long. Germline V gene lookup returns CDR1 MGHRA and CDR2 YSYEKL. Trimming removed 0 bases from V and 2 bases from J; junction bases left unmatched: 5. PCR was performed using 60 Vbeta and 13 Jbeta primers. TCRdb keeps only in-frame clones here, not all; method: immunoSEQ multiplex PCR. The sample yields roughly 76,000 clones, 79% seen once. The chain has TRBV4-1 and TRBJ2-1, with TRBD2 matching 9 bases. The sequenced sample consisted of PBMCs. The sequence derives from a young man in good health and CMV-seronegative. The CDR3 is CASSQDYQRGAYNEQFF. The CDR3 DNA reads TGCGCCAGCAGCCAAGATTACCAGCGGGGGGCCTACAATGAGCAGTTCTTC.